These 27 T cell receptor beta chains were all obtained from the same sample, sequenced in a study of cytotoxic CD8 clonotypes in ibrutinib-treated CLL. Data came from immunoSEQ multiplex PCR; TCRdb stores just in-frame clones and leaves some out. The sample has about 69,000 clones; around 80% are singletons. The source was PBMCs, collected at disease progression, from a patient treated with ibrutinib. The receptor source for this set is a human donor with chronic lymphocytic leukemia.

This clone was found a few times. The V gene is TRBV30, the J gene TRBJ1-3; the D is unclear. The CDR3 loop spans 13 amino acids. Per the germline V gene, CDR1 is GTSNPN and CDR2 is SVGIG (reference sequence). V lost 2 bases and J 0 bases, leaving 5 bases between the germline ends. The CDR3 sequence is CAWSINSGNTIYF. Here the CDR3 DNA reads TGTGCCTGGAGTATAAACTCTGGAAACACCATATATTTT.

The chain is built from TRBV29-1 and TRBJ1-5; TRBD1 is a possible D gene (6 bases). This CDR3 is 13 amino acids long. Germline CDR1 reads SQVTM; CDR2 reads ANQGSEA. The V gene lost 6 bases and the J gene lost 6 bases, with 15 bases spanning the gap. The CDR3 loop is CSVGPGAGQPQHF. In nucleotides, the CDR3 is TGCAGCGTGGGACCAGGGGCAGGTCAGCCCCAGCATTTT.

The table lists this clone with a few counts. The chain has TRBV5-1 and TRBJ1-5; D unclear. The CDR3 runs 14 residues. CDR1 SGHRS and CDR2 YFSETQ come from the germline V gene. The V gene lost 2 bases and the J gene lost 0 bases, with 6 bases spanning the gap. Written as DNA, the CDR3 is TGCGCCAGCAGCTTATCCTCTAGCAATCAGCCCCAGCATTTT. Encoded protein: CASSLSSSNQPQHF.

The chain recombines TRBV27 with TRBJ2-7; D is perhaps TRBD1 or TRBD2 (6 bases each). The germline V gene has CDR1 MNHEY and CDR2 SMNVEV (reference sequence). V was pared by 3 bases and J by 0 bases, with 12 bases between. This CDR3 has 15 amino acids. In DNA, the CDR3 is TGTGCCAGCAGTTTCGGGGGCCTCAGCTCCTACGAGCAGTACTTC. This sequence encodes CASSFGGLSSYEQYF.

This clone was observed a single time. The chain carries TRBV2 and TRBJ2-7; 9 bases are a match to TRBD2. V lost 8 bases and J lost 4; bases outside the gene matches: 6. CDR3 length: 13 amino acids. Germline V gives CDR1 SNHLY, CDR2 FYNNEI. This chain's CDR3 is CASASGRRYEQYF. DNA of the CDR3: TGTGCCAGCGCAAGCGGGAGGAGGTACGAGCAGTACTTC.

This clone was seen just once. V usage is TRBV7-9 and J usage is TRBJ1-2, with D unclear. Germline V CDR1 and CDR2: SEHNR, FQNEAQ (reference sequence). V lost 5 bases and J 6 bases, leaving 16 bases between the germline ends. The CDR3 spans 14 residues. CDR3 region: CASSLTQKEDGYTF. The CDR3 DNA is TGTGCCAGCAGCCTGACCCAAAAGGAGGATGGCTACACCTTC.

Note on this clone: The sample holds other DNA sequences that translate to the same CDR3. CDR3 nucleotides: TGTGCCAGCAGCTTGCAAGGGGAGCAGTACTTC. Its translation is CASSLQGEQYF. This chain links TRBV7-9 with TRBJ2-7; D not certain. The CDR3 is made up of 11 amino acids. The germline gives CDR1 SEHNR, CDR2 FQNEAQ (reference sequence). Trimming removed 3 bases from V and 7 bases from J, with 7 bases in between.

This clone appeared a few times. The V gene is TRBV2, the J gene TRBJ1-3; weak D call: TRBD1 (5 bases). The V and J ends lost 2 bases and 0 bases respectively, with 8 bases between them. Germline CDR1 and CDR2: SNHLY and FYNNEI. This CDR3 contains 15 residues. Here the CDR3 DNA reads TGTGCCAGCAGTGAATTCAGGGACTCTGGAAACACCATATATTTT. This gives the protein CASSEFRDSGNTIYF. Full variable domain (rest looked up from reference TRBV2 and TRBJ1-3): EPEVTQTPSHQVTQMGQEVILRCVPISNHLYFYWYRQILGQKVEFLVSFYNNEISEKSEIFDDQFSVERPDGSNFTLKIRSTKLEDSAMYFCASSEFRDSGNTIYFGEGSWLTVV.

The chain combines TRBV5-1 with TRBJ1-1; D ambiguous. CDR3 length: 14 amino acids. Germline V gene sequence: CDR1 SGHRS, CDR2 YFSETQ. V was cut by 2 bases and J by 1 base, with 9 bases left in between. The CDR3 DNA is TGCGCCAGCAGCTTTGGCTTTCAGAACACTGAAGCTTTCTTT. This gives the protein CASSFGFQNTEAFF.

This clone was counted a single time. This sequence joins TRBV6-5 and TRBJ2-7, with TRBD2 as a possible D gene (6 bases). Trimming removed 2 bases from V and 6 bases from J, with 14 bases in between. The V gene's germline CDR1 is MNHEY and CDR2 SVGAGI. The CDR3 is 14 amino acids. The CDR3 reads CASSYGFGGGEQYF. CDR3 sequence (DNA): TGTGCCAGCAGTTACGGTTTCGGGGGAGGCGAGCAGTACTTC.

J is TRBJ1-1 and V is TRBV4-1, with D possibly being TRBD1 (5 bases). V lost 0 bases, J lost 0 bases, and 8 bases lay in between. The CDR3 loop spans 15 amino acids. Germline V lookup: CDR1 MGHRA, CDR2 YSYEKL. Here the CDR3 reads CASSQETVMNTEAFF. The CDR3 region has the DNA TGCGCCAGCAGCCAAGAGACAGTCATGAACACTGAAGCTTTCTTT.

This clone has a handful of counts. CDR3 in DNA: TGTGCCAGCAGGCCGGGACAGACATACGAGCAGTACTTC. This codes for CASRPGQTYEQYF. The chain combines TRBV28 with TRBJ2-7; 7 nucleotides match TRBD1. Unmatched junction bases numbered 6, after V lost 6 bases and J lost 4 bases. Germline V lookup: CDR1 MDHEN, CDR2 SYDVKM. The CDR3 sequence is 13 residues long.

This chain connects TRBV25-1 to TRBJ1-1, with D perhaps TRBD1 (5 bases). The CDR3 totals 11 residues. The V and J ends lost 5 bases and 7 bases respectively, with 8 bases between them. Germline V lookup: CDR1 MGHDK, CDR2 SYGVNS. In DNA form, the CDR3 reads TGTGCCAGCAGTCGGGGCCTTGAAGCTTTCTTT. Residues: CASSRGLEAFF.

The CDR3 loop reads CASSLAGGTETQYF. CDR3 coding DNA: TGTGCCAGCAGCTTGGCGGGAGGGACGGAGACCCAGTACTTC. This sequence joins TRBV5-6 and TRBJ2-5; 8 bases are a match to TRBD2. This CDR3 has 14 residues. V lost 0 bases and J lost 5; bases outside the gene matches: 3. The germline CDR1 and CDR2 sequences are SGHDT and YYEEEE.

This chain's CDR3 is CASTGGYSYEQYF. Written as DNA, the CDR3 is TGTGCCAGCACTGGGGGGTACTCCTACGAGCAGTACTTC. V usage is TRBV6-1 and J usage is TRBJ2-7; possibly TRBD2 for D (6 bases). V gave up 7 bases and J gave up 0 bases, with 10 bases separating them. CDR1 and CDR2 (germline): MNHNS, SASEGT. The CDR3 consists of 13 residues.

V usage is TRBV30 and J usage is TRBJ2-7; perhaps TRBD2 as D (5 bases). V was shortened by 4 bases and J by 0 bases, with 10 bases between the two germline ends. CDR3 length: 13 residues. The germline V gene has CDR1 GTSNPN and CDR2 SVGIG (reference sequence). CDR3 DNA sequence: TGTGCCTGGAAAGGACTGTCCTCCTACGAGCAGTACTTC. This gives the protein CAWKGLSSYEQYF.

The gene calls are TRBV30 and TRBJ1-4; D not resolved. CDR3 length: 14 amino acids. The V and J ends lost 1 base and 0 bases respectively, with 6 bases between them. Per germline, CDR1 GTSNPN and CDR2 SVGIG (reference sequence). The DNA for the CDR3 is TGTGCCTGGAGTGCGACATCAACTAATGAAAAACTGTTTTTT. Its translation: CAWSATSTNEKLFF.

Only a few counts were recorded for this clone. The chain combines TRBV2 with TRBJ2-2; perhaps TRBD1 as D (5 bases). V was shortened by 5 bases and J by 3 bases, with 7 bases between the two germline ends. The CDR3 spans 13 residues. Germline V lookup: CDR1 SNHLY, CDR2 FYNNEI. The CDR3 DNA reads TGTGCCAGCAGTAGGGGCCACACCGGGGAGCTGTTTTTT. The encoded protein is CASSRGHTGELFF.

The V and J genes are TRBV6-1 and TRBJ1-2; tentatively, D is TRBD1 (6 bases). CDR3 length equals 14 residues. The V end lost 1 base, the J end lost 8 bases, and 14 bases lay between the germline ends. The germline gives CDR1 MNHNS, CDR2 SASEGT. CDR3 bases: TGTGCCAGCAGTGAAGAGACAGGTTCGTCGGGCTACACCTTC. Its translation: CASSEETGSSGYTF.

The rearrangement uses TRBV30 and TRBJ1-2; D is ambiguous. The CDR3 loop spans 11 amino acids. The germline V and J ends were trimmed by 2 bases and 5 bases, with 6 bases remaining between them. Germline V gene sequence: CDR1 GTSNPN, CDR2 SVGIG (reference sequence). In DNA form, the CDR3 reads TGTGCCTGGAGTCCCATGTATGGCTACACCTTC. This encodes CAWSPMYGYTF. The variable domain in full, completed from reference TRBV30 and TRBJ1-2, reads SQTIHQWPATLVQPVGSPLSLECTVEGTSNPNLYWYRQAAGRGLQLLFYSVGIGQISSEVPQNLSASRPQDRQFILSSKKLLLSDSGFYLCAWSPMYGYTFGSGTRLTVV.

This chain links TRBV30 with TRBJ1-6, with 7 bases identical to TRBD1. Germline CDR1 reads GTSNPN; CDR2 reads SVGIG (reference sequence). V trimming: 7 bases; J trimming: 5 bases; junction bases outside the gene matches: 5. This CDR3 contains 13 residues. The CDR3 spells CALTGFNNSPLHF. DNA for the CDR3: TGTGCCTTGACAGGGTTCAATAATTCACCCCTCCACTTT.

This clone was picked up one time. V usage is TRBV30 and J usage is TRBJ1-1; D gene uncertain. CDR1 is GTSNPN and CDR2 is SVGIG in the germline V gene (reference sequence). The V end lost 0 bases, the J end lost 4 bases, and 12 bases lay between the germline ends. This CDR3 is 14 amino acids long. As DNA, the CDR3 is TGTGCCTGGAGTGTAATCCCTGGTGGCACTGAAGCTTTCTTT. Translated: CAWSVIPGGTEAFF.

The J gene is TRBJ1-5, the V gene TRBV19; D may be TRBD1 (5 bases). The CDR3 length is 13 residues. Germline V gene lookup returns CDR1 LNHDA and CDR2 SQIVND (reference sequence). V lost 5 bases, J lost 6 bases, and 11 bases lay in between. As DNA, the CDR3 is TGTGCCAGTAGTCCCCAGGGTCTTCAGCCCCAGCATTTT. As protein: CASSPQGLQPQHF.

V usage is TRBV9 and J usage is TRBJ2-6; perhaps D is TRBD1 or TRBD2 (5 bases each). This CDR3 spans 18 amino acids. Germline V gene lookup returns CDR1 SGDLS and CDR2 YYNGEE. Trimming left V 3 bases short and J 4 bases short, with 20 bases between. The CDR3 protein is CASSDIQWGISGANVLTF. CDR3 coding DNA: TGTGCCAGCAGCGACATCCAATGGGGGATCTCCGGGGCCAACGTCCTGACTTTC.

V usage is TRBV6-6 and J usage is TRBJ2-3; 13 bases line up with TRBD2. The CDR3 covers 16 residues. Germline V gene data show CDR1 as MNHNY and CDR2 as SVGAGI (reference sequence). V shed 2 bases, J shed 4 bases, and the junction held 3 bases outside the gene matches. CDR3 DNA: TGTGCCAGCAGTTACCCCGGACTAGCGGGAGCAGATACGCAGTATTTT. Amino acid sequence: CASSYPGLAGADTQYF.

This chain connects TRBV18 to TRBJ1-2; possibly TRBD1 for D (5 bases). The CDR3 spans 12 residues. V shed 3 bases and J shed 8 bases, with 10 bases lying between them. CDR1 is KGHSH, CDR2 LQKENI, per germline. The CDR3 DNA reads as TGTGCCAGCTCACCGGGGCAAGGGGGCTACACCTTC. It codes for CASSPGQGGYTF.

The chain couples TRBV5-1 to TRBJ1-2; a weak D match, TRBD1 (5 bases). This CDR3 contains 13 residues. CDR1 and CDR2 from the germline V gene are SGHRS and YFSETQ. With 4 bases removed from V and 3 bases from J, the gap between germline ends came to 10 bases. The CDR3 DNA reads as TGCGCCAGCAGCCCGCAGGGATACTATGGCTACACCTTC. Its protein is CASSPQGYYGYTF.